One TCR beta chain is described in this entry. Its target antigen remains unknown. It has no much larger one-base neighbor in the sample; base qualities were not kept. These data are taken from a study of blood T cell repertoires in COVID-19 (TCRdb year 2020). As for the study more broadly: Samples covering the acute and convalescent phases of COVID-19 were provided by collaborators in the United States, Italy and Spain. The material from the prospective study consisted of cDNA or gDNA derived from T cells, B-cell-depleted T cells, or PBMCs. The sample metadata nearly always contained a de-identified subject ID, COVID-19 status, age in years and sex. HLA class I and class II types, where available, came from metadata supplied by the sample provider rather than from assay-based typing. A freely available public database, intended as a resource for researchers studying the immune response to SARS-CoV-2, is where the repertoires were released. The dataset comprised deeply sampled blood TCRbeta repertoires from subjects exposed to, actively infected with, or recovered from COVID-19. Samples were obtained from the ongoing ImmuneRACE study (first 160 participants) and from about 1,300 subjects provided by 6 global collaborators. What the research found in general, with its limitations: The amount of clinical and demographic metadata varied by source and participant and was provided uncurated.

TCRbeta CDR3 regions were amplified from genomic DNA using the immunoSEQ Assay, a bias-controlled multiplex PCR. As for how the authors treated the data: The number of nucleated cells in each sample was estimated from the amplification of reference gene primers within the assay. Sequence reads were collapsed and filtered to measure the absolute abundance of every unique TCRbeta CDR3 rearrangement. For each sample, productive Simpson clonality was calculated as the square root of Simpson's diversity index over productive rearrangements. Sourced from immuneACCESS, this table was stored by TCRdb with only in-frame sequences that have V and J called. A share of the clones is absent; for the studies checked, an unresolved V gene accounts for under half, and the remainder has no known explanation. V, J and clone size derive from that table, while D and trimming were established from the DNA sequence. In all, the sample holds about 44,000 clones, and around nine tenths of those were seen once. The top ten constitute over 0.3% of the sample.

In Seattle, one collaborating source enrolled patients while the infection was active and tracked those patients longitudinally over the course of disease. Collaborating institutions collected whole blood in K2EDTA tubes following their own protocols. For TCRbeta analysis, collaborator samples were shipped as frozen whole blood, as isolated PBMCs, or as DNA extracted from either sample type. The sample comprised peripheral blood. This sequence originates from a man aged 50 to 60 with COVID-19, enrolled during active disease.

The bases read TGTGCCAGCACTACGACACGGAACTATGGCTACACCTTC. Its translation reads: CASTTTRNYGYTF. The chain is assembled from TRBV5-4 and TRBJ1-2; confidence is insufficient to name the D gene. Counted from cysteine to phenylalanine, this CDR3 has 13 amino acids. Here the CDR3 DNA is all that survives: 39 bases in frame from base 1. Based on the germline V gene (reference sequence), the CDR1 and CDR2 sequences are SGHNT and YYREEE. The V end loses 6 bases and the J end loses 2 bases, and a stretch of 11 bases separates them.